What follows are 3 T cell receptor beta chains derived from one specimen sequenced in a study of blood T cell repertoires in COVID-19. Profiled with immunoSEQ multiplex PCR; TCRdb holds only in-frame clones, not every one. The data hold fewer than 500,000 clones, with approximately 80% observed a single time. Material for sequencing was peripheral blood. These receptors were obtained from a human donor with acute or convalescent COVID-19. The donor label of this sample is uncertain.

V and J are TRBV9 and TRBJ2-6, with 12 bases identical to TRBD2. CDR3 length equals 17 residues. Per the germline V gene, CDR1 is SGDLS and CDR2 is YYNGEE. The junction had 6 bases not matched to a gene; V was cut back by 6 bases and J by 2 bases. For the CDR3, the DNA is TGTGCCAGCAAGAAGGCTAGCGGGAGGGCTGGGGCCAACGTCCTGACTTTC. Amino acid sequence: CASKKASGRAGANVLTF. Drawing the rest from reference TRBV9 and TRBJ2-6, the complete variable domain is DSGVTQTPKHLITATGQRVTLRCSPRSGDLSVYWYQQSLDQGLQFLIQYYNGEERAKGNILERFSAQQFPDLHSELNLSSLELGDSALYFCASKKASGRAGANVLTFGAGSRLTVL.

The V gene is TRBV2, the J gene TRBJ1-5; D not resolved. The CDR3 contains 14 residues. The V end lost 2 bases, the J end lost 1 base, and 6 bases lay between the germline ends. In germline, CDR1 is SNHLY, CDR2 FYNNEI. The CDR3 DNA is TGTGCCAGCAGTGAATTCAGAAGCAATCAGCCCCAGCATTTT. Translated, it gives CASSEFRSNQPQHF.

V and J are TRBV2 and TRBJ1-2; 8 nucleotides agree with TRBD1. This CDR3 region has 16 residues. Trimming cost V 6 bases and J 4 bases; bases outside gene matches: 13. Germline values: CDR1 SNHLY, CDR2 FYNNEI. The CDR3 protein is CASSPRPRGQVYGYTF. In DNA form, the CDR3 reads TGTGCCAGCAGCCCCCGCCCCAGGGGGCAGGTCTATGGCTACACCTTC.